The text below deals with one T cell receptor (beta chain). The antigen remains unidentified. Read data end 3 residues before the CDR3 end; the end is taken from the germline J gene. TCRdb's copy holds only in-frame clones and misses some; the assay was immunoSEQ multiplex PCR. The record shows 15,000 to 25,000 clones for this sample, with no singletons present. The CDR3 length is 15 residues. Trimming at V came to 2 bases and at J to 7 bases, leaving 7 bases not matched to a gene. CDR1 is GTSNPN and CDR2 is SVGIG in the germline V gene (reference sequence). This entry is derived from a study of T cell clonality in common variable immunodeficiency. Study results and caveats: Fewer deletions and N-nucleotide insertions were reportedly seen in common variable immunodeficiency TCR beta sequences.

The sequenced sample consisted of peripheral blood mononuclear cells. The chain couples TRBV30 to TRBJ2-5; 13 nucleotides align to TRBD2. The source of this sequence is a human donor with common variable immunodeficiency. CDR3 DNA (partial): TGTGCCTGGAGTACGGGACTAGCGGGACGGGGGACC. Its translation: CAWSTGLAGRGT. In full, the CDR3 is CAWSTGLAGRGTQYF. The complete variable domain, with remaining parts taken from reference TRBV30 and TRBJ2-5, reads SQTIHQWPATLVQPVGSPLSLECTVEGTSNPNLYWYRQAAGRGLQLLFYSVGIGQISSEVPQNLSASRPQDRQFILSSKKLLLSDSGFYLCAWSTGLAGRGTQYFGPGTRLLVL.